This T cell receptor beta chain stems from a study of blood T cell repertoires in COVID-19. Study context: The origin of the acute and convalescent COVID-19 samples was the United States, Italy and Spain. Sources were T cells, B-cell-depleted T cells, or PBMCs; the material itself was cDNA or gDNA.

In the original processing: It was from reference gene primer amplification that nucleated cell counts were estimated. Data came from immunoSEQ multiplex PCR; TCRdb stores just in-frame clones and leaves some out. V and J calls plus clone size are reproduced from that table; the DNA served to infer D and trimming. The data show 390,000 or so clones, with about 89% seen just once and about 3% held by the top ten. With 1 base removed from V and 8 bases from J, the gap between germline ends came to 17 bases. The germline V gene encodes CDR1 ENHRY and CDR2 SYGVKD. The CDR3 loop spans 16 amino acids. In Seattle, patients joined the study during active infection and were tracked longitudinally.

This clonotype originated in a woman in her twenties or thirties with COVID-19, enrolled during active disease. The chain combines TRBV10-3 with TRBJ1-4; possible D gene TRBD1, 5 bases. The sample consisted of peripheral blood. This chain's CDR3 is CAISEFRGNGGEKLFF. The CDR3 region has the DNA TGTGCCATCAGTGAGTTTCGGGGGAATGGAGGCGAAAAACTGTTTTTT.